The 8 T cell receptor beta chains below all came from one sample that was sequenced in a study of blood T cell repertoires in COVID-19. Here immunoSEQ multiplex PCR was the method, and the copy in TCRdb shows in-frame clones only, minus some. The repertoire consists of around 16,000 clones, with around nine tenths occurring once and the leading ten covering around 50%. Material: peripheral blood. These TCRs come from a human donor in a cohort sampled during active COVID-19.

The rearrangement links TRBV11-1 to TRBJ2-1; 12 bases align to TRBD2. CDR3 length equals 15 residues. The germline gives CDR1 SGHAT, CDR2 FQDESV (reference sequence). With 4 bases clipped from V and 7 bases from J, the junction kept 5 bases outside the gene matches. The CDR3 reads CASSSLAGGMNEQFF. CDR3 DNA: TGTGCCAGCAGCTCGCTAGCGGGGGGGATGAATGAGCAGTTCTTC.

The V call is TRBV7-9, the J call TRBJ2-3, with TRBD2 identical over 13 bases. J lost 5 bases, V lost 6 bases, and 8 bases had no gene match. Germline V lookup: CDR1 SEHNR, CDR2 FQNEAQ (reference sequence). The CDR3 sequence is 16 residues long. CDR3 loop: CASSSTSGGAGDTQYF. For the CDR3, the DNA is TGTGCCAGCAGTTCTACTAGCGGGGGGGCCGGAGATACGCAGTATTTT.

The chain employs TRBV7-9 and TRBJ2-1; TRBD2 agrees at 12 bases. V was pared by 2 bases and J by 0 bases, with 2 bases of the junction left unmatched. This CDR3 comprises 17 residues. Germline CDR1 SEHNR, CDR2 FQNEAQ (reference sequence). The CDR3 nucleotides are TGTGCCAGCAGCTTAACTAGCGGGGGGTTCTCCTACAATGAGCAGTTCTTC. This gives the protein CASSLTSGGFSYNEQFF.

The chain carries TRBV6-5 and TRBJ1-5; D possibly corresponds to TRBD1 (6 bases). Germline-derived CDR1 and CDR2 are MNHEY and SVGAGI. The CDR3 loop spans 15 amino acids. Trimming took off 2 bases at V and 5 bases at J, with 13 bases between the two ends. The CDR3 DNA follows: TGTGCCAGCAGTTACGGGCAGGGGACATATCAGCCCCAGCATTTT. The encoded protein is CASSYGQGTYQPQHF.

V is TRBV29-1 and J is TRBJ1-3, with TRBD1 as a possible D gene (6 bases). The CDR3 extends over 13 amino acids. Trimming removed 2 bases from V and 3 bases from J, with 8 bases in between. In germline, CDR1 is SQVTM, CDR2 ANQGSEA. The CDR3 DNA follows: TGCAGCGTTGAACCGGACAGTGGAAACACCATATATTTT. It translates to CSVEPDSGNTIYF.

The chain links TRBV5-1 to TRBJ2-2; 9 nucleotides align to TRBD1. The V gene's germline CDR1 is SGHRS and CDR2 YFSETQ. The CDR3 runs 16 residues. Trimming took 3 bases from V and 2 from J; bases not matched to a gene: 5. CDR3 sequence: CASSWDRVENTGELFF. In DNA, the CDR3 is TGCGCCAGCAGCTGGGACAGGGTCGAAAACACCGGGGAGCTGTTTTTT.

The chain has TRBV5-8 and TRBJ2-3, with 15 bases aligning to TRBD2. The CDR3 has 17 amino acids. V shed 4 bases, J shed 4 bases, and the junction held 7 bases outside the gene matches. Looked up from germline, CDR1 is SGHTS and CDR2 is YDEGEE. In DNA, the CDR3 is TGTGCCAGCAGCGCCGTAAGGACTAGCGGGGGGGCAGATACGCAGTATTTT. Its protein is CASSAVRTSGGADTQYF. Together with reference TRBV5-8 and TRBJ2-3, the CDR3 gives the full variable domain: EAGVTQSPTHLIKTRGQQATLRCSPISGHTSVYWYQQALGLGLQFLLWYDEGEERNRGNFPPRFSGRQFPNYSSELNVNALELEDSALYLCASSAVRTSGGADTQYFGPGTRLTVL.

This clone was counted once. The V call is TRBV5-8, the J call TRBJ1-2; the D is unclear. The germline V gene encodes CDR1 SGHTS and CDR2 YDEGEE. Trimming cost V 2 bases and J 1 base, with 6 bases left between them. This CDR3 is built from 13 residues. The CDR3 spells CASSFSLNYGYTF. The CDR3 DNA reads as TGTGCCAGCAGCTTCTCCCTTAACTATGGCTACACCTTC.